The 6 T cell receptor beta chains in this list originate from one sample, sequenced in a study of shared clonotypes between healthy human individuals. Generated by immunoSEQ multiplex PCR, the TCRdb table keeps only in-frame clones and is missing some. The data contain about 960,000 clones, approximately 76% of them seen just once; the ten biggest clones take up around 1.5%. What was sequenced was memory CD4+ T cells sorted from blood. The sample's subset: CD45RA-negative fraction. Every receptor here comes from a man in his late teens or twenties in good health.

This clone was seen a single time. The rearrangement joins TRBV10-3 to TRBJ2-7; D might be TRBD1 (5 bases). The CDR3 runs 12 residues. From germline, CDR1 is ENHRY and CDR2 SYGVKD. The V and J ends lost 8 bases and 4 bases respectively, with 12 bases between them. The CDR3 DNA is TGTGCCATCGGGGCAGCACTTTACGAGCAGTACTTC. Translation gives CAIGAALYEQYF.

The J gene is TRBJ2-3, the V gene TRBV30; D is possibly TRBD2 (5 bases). The length of the CDR3 is 12 residues. V shed 2 bases and J shed 4 bases, with 7 bases lying between them. In germline, CDR1 is GTSNPN, CDR2 SVGIG (reference sequence). The CDR3: CAWSPLADTQYF. The CDR3 DNA is TGTGCCTGGAGTCCACTAGCAGATACGCAGTATTTT.

The chain links TRBV5-1 to TRBJ2-7, with 8 bases matching TRBD1. This CDR3 region has 15 residues. The J segment lost 1 base and the V segment lost 4 bases, leaving 7 bases of the junction unmatched. Germline V gene sequence: CDR1 SGHRS, CDR2 YFSETQ. The CDR3 region is CASSPTGQDSYEQYF. In DNA form, the CDR3 reads TGCGCCAGCAGCCCGACGGGACAGGATTCCTACGAGCAGTACTTC.

The chain employs TRBV5-1 and TRBJ1-2; tentatively, D is TRBD1 (5 bases). The V gene lost 4 bases and the J gene lost 13 bases, with 17 bases spanning the gap. The CDR3 consists of 12 residues. The germline V gene has CDR1 SGHRS and CDR2 YFSETQ. This CDR3 is CASSARDGFVTF. Here the CDR3 DNA reads TGCGCCAGCAGCGCCCGGGACGGATTTGTCACCTTC.

The V and J genes are TRBV5-5 and TRBJ2-3; D call uncertain. The CDR3 is 14 residues long. Trimming removed 3 bases from V and 0 bases from J, with 8 bases in between. Germline values: CDR1 SGHKS, CDR2 YYEKEE (reference sequence). CDR3 nucleotide sequence: TGTGCCAGCAGCTCCTTTGGTAGCACAGATACGCAGTATTTT. Protein: CASSSFGSTDTQYF.

The chain employs TRBV5-1 and TRBJ2-1; possible D gene TRBD1, 6 bases. The CDR3 runs 15 residues. Germline CDR1 and CDR2: SGHRS and YFSETQ. Trimming pared 3 bases from V and 5 bases from J, leaving 15 bases between. CDR3 in DNA: TGCGCCAGCAGCTCTACTCTACAGGGAAACAATGAGCAGTTCTTC. Its translation: CASSSTLQGNNEQFF. Filled out from reference TRBV5-1 and TRBJ2-1, the complete variable domain reads KAGVTQTPRYLIKTRGQQVTLSCSPISGHRSVSWYQQTPGQGLQFLFEYFSETQRNKGNFPGRFSGRQFSNSRSEMNVSTLELGDSALYLCASSSTLQGNNEQFFGPGTRLTVL.